A selection of T cell receptor beta chains follows, all from one sample in a study of cytomegalovirus exposure and HLA in healthy donors. TCRdb keeps only in-frame clones here, not all; method: immunoSEQ multiplex PCR. This repertoire shows some 150,000 clones, around 80% found once; its top ten account for approximately 1.5%. Sequencing was carried out using PBMCs. All receptors derive from a young man in good health and CMV-seropositive. The CDR3 runs from the conserved cysteine through the conserved F or W. D genes are given only for firm matches. For some rows the clone size is stated as once, few or many, or as a class when expanded; others skip it.

TRBV5-4,-,TRBJ1-6,-,TGTGCCAGCAGCTCCCAGAACTCCTATAATTCACCCCTCCACTTT,CASSSQNSYNSPLHF
TRBV5-4,-,TRBJ2-2,TRBD2,TGTGCCAGCAGCTTGCCCCCGGGAGCGGGAGTAAGGACCGGGGAGCTGTTTTTT,CASSLPPGAGVRTGELFF
TRBV7-9,once,TRBJ2-5,TRBD2,TGTGCCAGCAGCCGAGTGGGGCTAGCGGAAGAGACCCAGTACTTC,CASSRVGLAEETQYF
TRBV10-3,few,TRBJ2-1,TRBD2,TGTGCCATCGGGGACTCTGGAGCGGGGGGTTACAATGAGCAGTTCTTC,CAIGDSGAGGYNEQFF
TRBV28,-,TRBJ2-5,-,TGTGCCAGCAGTTTAGGAGCGGGGACACAAGAGACCCAGTACTTC,CASSLGAGTQETQYF
TRBV19,-,TRBJ2-3,TRBD2,TGTGCCAGTAGTATGGGGGGGCCTAGCGGGGGCCCTAGCACAGATACGCAGTATTTT,CASSMGGPSGGPSTDTQYF
TRBV7-6,-,TRBJ2-7,TRBD1,TGTGCCAGCAGCTCCAGTGGGACAGGGGGCTCCTACGAGCAGTACTTC,CASSSSGTGGSYEQYF
TRBV7-7,few,TRBJ1-1,-,TGTGCCAGCAGCTTAACTATGAACACTGAAGCTTTCTTT,CASSLTMNTEAFF
TRBV28,-,TRBJ2-7,TRBD2,TGTGCCAGCAGTCTGCCTTCGGGACTAGCGGGGGGACGACTCGAGCAGTACTTC,CASSLPSGLAGGRLEQYF
TRBV6-5,-,TRBJ2-7,-,TGTGCCAGCAGTTCGGGACTTGTCTACGAGCAGTACTTC,CASSSGLVYEQYF
TRBV7-3,-,TRBJ1-1,-,TGTGCCAGCAGCCTAAGCGGGGGAAAGGACACTGAAGCTTTCTTT,CASSLSGGKDTEAFF
TRBV11-2,-,TRBJ1-3,-,TGTGCCAGCAGCGTCCTTGGGGGGGCTTCGGGAAACACCATATATTTT,CASSVLGGASGNTIYF
TRBV2,-,TRBJ1-4,-,TGTGCCAGCAGTGAAGCGCTAGTATCTAATGAAAAACTGTTTTTT,CASSEALVSNEKLFF
TRBV30,-,TRBJ1-3,TRBD1,TGTGCCTGGAGTTCAGGGGGCTCTGGAAACACCATATATTTT,CAWSSGGSGNTIYF
TRBV10-1,-,TRBJ2-1,TRBD2,TGCGCCAGCAGTCCTCGGGGGGGGCATGGCAATGAGCAGTTCTTC,CASSPRGGHGNEQFF
TRBV7-3,once,TRBJ2-1,TRBD1,TGTGCCAGCAGTTACGGGACAGGAACAAATGAGCAGTTCTTC,CASSYGTGTNEQFF
TRBV9,-,TRBJ2-7,-,TGTGCCAGCAGCGTAGAGACAGACGGCGAGCAGTACTTC,CASSVETDGEQYF
TRBV28,-,TRBJ2-3,TRBD1,TGTGCCAGCAGCCCGGGACAGTACACAGATACGCAGTATTTT,CASSPGQYTDTQYF
TRBV5-8,-,TRBJ1-5,-,TGTGCCAGCAGTTCCAGACAGAGCTATAGCAATCAGCCCCAGCATTTT,CASSSRQSYSNQPQHF
TRBV6-1,-,TRBJ2-7,TRBD2,TGTGCCAGCAGTGAAAGGGCTAGCGGGCGGCAAGGCGAGCAGTACTTC,CASSERASGRQGEQYF
TRBV2,-,TRBJ2-7,TRBD1,TGTGCCAGCAGGGGATCCCGGGACAGGGGAGCCGAGCAGTACTTC,CASRGSRDRGAEQYF
TRBV28,-,TRBJ1-2,TRBD1,TGTGCCAGCGGGGGACAGGGGATAGACTATGGAGGCTACACCTTC,CASGGQGIDYGGYTF
TRBV7-8,-,TRBJ2-7,TRBD1,TGTGCCAGCAGCTCCCAGACAGGGGCCTACGAGCAGTACTTC,CASSSQTGAYEQYF